A selection of T cell receptor beta chains follows, all from one sample in a study of Graves' ophthalmopathy and Graves' hyperthyroidism. A single record per CDR3 protein comes from TCRdb applying MiXCR to the multiplex PCR reads. This sample has approximately 380,000 distinct CDR3 sequences, with around 20% found just once. Material for sequencing was peripheral blood. Receptor source: a woman between 18 and 29 years old with stable Graves' hyperthyroidism. Each CDR3 is given with its conserved first and last residue. D genes are given only for firm matches. Only some rows state a clone size, as once, few, many or a class for expanded clones.

many | TRBJ2-2 | TRBD1 | TRBV24-1 | 14 | CATSHGTDTGELFF | TGTGCCACCAGCCATGGGACAGACACCGGGGAGCTGTTTTTT
many | TRBJ2-4 | TRBD1 | TRBV19 | 14 | CASSKTGTENIQYF | TGTGCCAGTAGTAAAACCGGGACAGAAAACATTCAGTACTTC
- | TRBJ2-7 | TRBD1 | TRBV5-1 | 16 | CASSFSVGTGSYEQYF | TGCGCCAGCAGCTTCTCCGTTGGGACAGGCTCCTACGAGCAGTACTTC
- | TRBJ2-4 | TRBD2 | TRBV6-1 | 16 | CASRVERDGAKNIQYF | TGTGCCAGCAGGGTCGAGCGGGACGGGGCCAAAAACATTCAGTACTTC
- | TRBJ2-5 | TRBD2 | TRBV20-1 | 13 | CSASTTSEETQYF | TGCAGTGCTAGTACGACTAGCGAGGAGACCCAGTACTTC
- | TRBJ2-2 | TRBD1 | TRBV4-2 | 15 | CASSPNWGQGGELFF | TGTGCCAGCAGCCCAAATTGGGGACAGGGCGGGGAGCTGTTTTTT
many | TRBJ1-1 | - | TRBV19 | 14 | CATKTFQANTEAFF | TGTGCCACCAAAACCTTTCAGGCGAACACTGAAGCTTTCTTT
few | TRBJ2-7 | - | TRBV5-6 | 12 | CASRDSDYEQYF | TGTGCCAGCAGGGACAGCGACTACGAGCAGTACTTC
many | TRBJ1-2 | - | TRBV20-1 | 13 | CSADGGANYGYTF | TGCAGTGCCGACGGGGGGGCTAACTATGGCTACACCTTC
many | TRBJ1-5 | TRBD1 | TRBV20-1 | 14 | CSVGQGNSNQPQHF | TGCAGTGTAGGACAGGGAAATAGCAATCAGCCCCAGCATTTT
many | TRBJ1-3 | - | TRBV20-1 | 12 | CSARVHGNTIYF | TGCAGTGCTAGAGTGCATGGAAACACCATATATTTT
- | TRBJ2-2 | - | TRBV7-2 | 16 | CASSLTVPGVTGELFF | TGTGCCAGCAGCCTTACCGTGCCTGGGGTTACCGGGGAGCTGTTTTTT
many | TRBJ2-7 | - | TRBV11-2 | 12 | CASSLRGGEQYF | TGTGCCAGCAGCCTCAGGGGGGGCGAGCAGTACTTC
many | TRBJ2-4 | - | TRBV6-1 | 14 | CASLVGASKNIKYF | TGTGCCAGTCTCGTCGGGGCCTCGAAAAACATTAAGTACTTC
many | TRBJ2-7 | - | TRBV6-2/TRBV6-3 | 14 | CASSYSERPNEQYF | TGTGCCAGCAGTTACTCGGAGCGACCCAACGAGCAGTACTTC
once | TRBJ1-3 | - | TRBV11-2 | 13 | CASSFPNGNTIYF | TGTGCCAGCAGCTTCCCGAATGGAAACACCATATATTTT
many | TRBJ2-5 | - | TRBV2 | 17 | CASSSERQAFLQETQYF | TGTGCCAGCAGTAGCGAGCGGCAGGCATTCCTCCAAGAGACCCAGTACTTC
- | TRBJ2-7 | TRBD1 | TRBV6-1 | 13 | CASRPPGGREQYF | TGTGCCAGCAGGCCACCAGGGGGTCGCGAGCAGTACTTC
many | TRBJ1-1 | - | TRBV28 | 10 | CASGRGEAFF | TGTGCCAGCGGTCGGGGTGAAGCTTTCTTT
- | TRBJ1-5 | TRBD1 | TRBV12-3/TRBV12-4 | 15 | CASSPRGRGNQPQHF | TGTGCCAGCTCCCCCAGGGGGCGAGGCAATCAGCCCCAGCATTTT
few | TRBJ2-7 | TRBD2 | TRBV24-1 | 18 | CALGGTSGNSTGFYEQYF | TGTGCCCTGGGCGGGACTAGCGGGAACAGTACCGGCTTCTACGAGCAGTACTTC
- | TRBJ1-1 | - | TRBV2 | 15 | CASSVGTGARTEAFF | TGTGCCAGCAGTGTGGGTACGGGGGCGCGTACTGAAGCTTTCTTT
once | TRBJ2-7 | - | TRBV20-1 | 16 | CSARETTGRNRYEQYF | TGCAGTGCTAGGGAAACGACAGGCCGTAATAGGTACGAGCAGTACTTC
few | TRBJ1-3 | TRBD1 | TRBV11-2 | 14 | CASSSWDRANTIYF | TGTGCCAGCAGTTCTTGGGACAGAGCAAACACCATATATTTT
- | TRBJ2-2 | - | TRBV5-5 | 14 | CASSLVQTTGELFF | TGTGCCAGCAGCTTGGTGCAGACAACCGGGGAGCTGTTTTTT
many | TRBJ2-7 | TRBD1 | TRBV28 | 14 | CASAPGQLPYEQYF | TGTGCCAGCGCCCCGGGACAGCTTCCCTACGAGCAGTACTTC
- | TRBJ2-5 | - | TRBV10-1 | 12 | CASSDSRETQYF | TGCGCCAGCAGTGACTCCAGAGAGACCCAGTACTTC
many | TRBJ2-7 | TRBD2 | TRBV9 | 16 | CASSVGTSGLSYEQYF | TGTGCCAGCAGCGTAGGGACTAGCGGCCTCTCCTACGAGCAGTACTTC
many | TRBJ1-1 | - | TRBV6-1 | 15 | CASSERSGMNTEAFF | TGTGCCAGCAGTGAACGGAGCGGCATGAACACTGAAGCTTTCTTT
many | TRBJ2-7 | TRBD1 | TRBV20-1 | 14 | CSAIPGTEDYEQYF | TGCAGTGCTATACCCGGGACAGAAGACTACGAGCAGTACTTC
many | TRBJ2-7 | TRBD1 | TRBV11-2 | 14 | CASSFRQGYYEQYF | TGTGCCAGCAGCTTCCGACAGGGATACTACGAGCAGTACTTC
many | TRBJ2-7 | TRBD2 | TRBV6-2/TRBV6-3 | 18 | CASSYSGGSRPLFREQYF | TGTGCCAGCAGTTACTCGGGCGGGAGTCGCCCCCTATTCCGCGAGCAGTACTTC
- | TRBJ1-2 | - | TRBV30 | 14 | CAWGGLLNNYGYTF | TGTGCCTGGGGGGGTCTCCTGAACAACTATGGCTACACCTTC
few | TRBJ2-1 | - | TRBV27 | 18 | CASSPHPLRVSSYNEQFF | TGTGCCAGCAGTCCTCACCCCCTACGGGTGAGCTCCTACAATGAGCAGTTCTTC
once | TRBJ2-7 | - | TRBV29-1 | 12 | CSVGVRGYDQYF | TGCAGCGTTGGCGTCAGGGGCTACGATCAGTACTTC
few | TRBJ2-2 | - | TRBV6-1 | 16 | CASRPPGRGNTGELCF | TGTGCCAGCAGACCGCCTGGCAGGGGAAACACCGGGGAGCTGTGTTTT
many | TRBJ2-2 | TRBD2 | TRBV19 | 15 | CASSIMLAGTGELFF | TGTGCCAGTAGTATTATGCTAGCGGGAACCGGGGAGCTGTTTTTT
many | TRBJ1-5 | - | TRBV28 | 14 | CASLKPIGVQPQHF | TGTGCCAGCCTTAAGCCCATCGGGGTTCAGCCCCAGCATTTT
- | TRBJ2-5 | TRBD2 | TRBV20-1 | 13 | CSASLAGGETQYF | TGCAGTGCTAGTTTAGCGGGAGGAGAGACCCAGTACTTC
many | TRBJ2-7 | - | TRBV20-1 | 12 | CSARAGPYEQYF | TGCAGTGCTAGAGCGGGGCCCTACGAGCAGTACTTC
once | TRBJ1-2 | - | TRBV9 | 13 | CASSETTNYGYTF | TGTGCCAGCAGCGAGACCACTAACTATGGCTACACCTTC
many | TRBJ1-1 | - | TRBV19 | 14 | CASSRHNMNTEAFF | TGTGCCAGTAGTCGACACAACATGAACACTGAAGCTTTCTTT
few | TRBJ2-7 | - | TRBV18 | 13 | CASSPGQGNEQYF | TGTGCCAGCTCACCTGGGCAGGGTAACGAGCAGTACTTC
many | TRBJ2-5 | - | TRBV15 | 14 | CATSRAGTPETQYF | TGTGCCACCAGCAGGGCTGGGACCCCAGAGACCCAGTACTTC
many | TRBJ2-7 | - | TRBV6-1 | 13 | CASSPDYDYEQYF | TGTGCCAGCAGTCCGGACTACGACTACGAGCAGTACTTC
- | TRBJ1-1 | - | TRBV12-3/TRBV12-4 | 15 | CASSFSGSGNTEAFF | TGTGCCAGCAGTTTTTCTGGGTCAGGGAACACTGAAGCTTTCTTT
many | TRBJ2-7 | - | TRBV7-2 | 13 | CASSLARKTEQYF | TGTGCCAGCAGCTTAGCGCGAAAAACCGAGCAGTACTTC
many | TRBJ1-2 | - | TRBV3-1 | 14 | CASSPREGFAGYTF | TGTGCCAGCAGCCCGCGGGAAGGGTTCGCTGGCTACACCTTC
many | TRBJ2-7 | TRBD2 | TRBV20-1 | 14 | CSARRSGSSYEQYF | TGCAGTGCTAGGAGGAGCGGGAGCTCCTACGAGCAGTACTTC
many | TRBJ1-2 | - | TRBV6-5 | 13 | CAGVGIANYGYTF | TGTGCCGGCGTAGGGATAGCTAACTATGGCTACACCTTC
few | TRBJ2-7 | TRBD2 | TRBV15 | 15 | CATSINQAGAYEQYF | TGTGCCACCAGCATCAATCAAGCGGGAGCCTACGAGCAGTACTTC
- | TRBJ2-2 | - | TRBV6-4 | 17 | CASSGIDGRENTGELFF | TGTGCCAGCAGTGGAATCGATGGTCGAGAGAACACCGGGGAGCTGTTTTTT
many | TRBJ2-7 | - | TRBV27 | 14 | CASSSGDATYEQYF | TGTGCCAGCAGTTCGGGGGACGCAACCTACGAGCAGTACTTC
few | TRBJ1-6 | - | TRBV7-9 | 14 | CASSLAGGNSPLHF | TGTGCCAGCAGCTTAGCAGGGGGTAATTCACCCCTCCACTTT
many | TRBJ1-5 | - | TRBV12-3/TRBV12-4 | 14 | CASSPHMGRQPQHF | TGTGCCAGCAGTCCCCACATGGGCAGGCAGCCCCAGCATTTT
many | TRBJ2-5 | TRBD2 | TRBV18 | 15 | CASSPLAGAGETQYF | TGTGCCAGCTCACCTCTAGCGGGAGCGGGGGAGACCCAGTACTTC
few | TRBJ2-2 | - | TRBV7-3 | 21 | CASSLVFTPTSRGSASGELFF | TGTGCCAGCAGCCTCGTTTTTACGCCTACTTCCCGCGGGTCCGCCAGCGGGGAGCTGTTTTTT
many | TRBJ2-2 | - | TRBV6-1 | 14 | CASRRDGDTGELFF | TGTGCCAGCAGACGCGACGGGGACACCGGGGAGCTGTTTTTT